This record covers a single TCR beta chain. Trimming cost V 2 bases and J 4 bases, with 2 bases left between them. The length of the CDR3 is 11 residues. This entry comes from a study of blood T cell repertoires in COVID-19. About the study: COVID-19 samples collected from the United States, Italy and Spain covered acute and convalescent phases.

Repertoires were generated with immunoSEQ multiplex PCR, while TCRdb's copy carries only in-frame clones and drops some. Of approximately 200,000 clones in the sample, 80% to 90% are singletons; the top ten hold 1.2%. The chain combines TRBV12-3 or TRBV12-4 with TRBJ2-5; D gene ambiguous. The sequence was collected from a man in his thirties or forties who had recovered from COVID-19. The sample taken for sequencing was PBMCs or T cells enriched from blood (not recorded which). CDR3 protein: CASSLRETQYF. The CDR3, as DNA: TGTGCCAGCAGTTTACGAGAGACCCAGTACTTC.